This T cell receptor beta chain appears in the sequencing data of a study of T cells in Graves' hyperthyroidism and ophthalmopathy. The CDR3 is 16 amino acids. The germline V gene has CDR1 SGDLS and CDR2 YYNGEE. Trimming took off 4 bases at V and 2 bases at J, with 18 bases between the two ends. Researchers took RNA transcripts and amplified the TCR beta CDR3 regions from them. First-round RT-PCR of the TCR CDR3 relied on the HTBI primer set. Via MiXCR, TCRdb re-called the multiplex PCR reads, giving one row per CDR3 protein. The sample lists hundreds of thousands of distinct CDR3 sequences, approximately 15% occurring once.

The chain uses TRBV9 and TRBJ1-2; D is perhaps TRBD1 (6 bases). Sample: blood. This clonotype was obtained from a woman between 25 and 40 years old with Graves' hyperthyroidism that later progressed to Graves' ophthalmopathy. The CDR3: CASSLSRTVQNYGYTF. The CDR3 region has the DNA TGTGCCAGCAGCCTATCTAGGACAGTTCAAAACTATGGCTACACCTTC.